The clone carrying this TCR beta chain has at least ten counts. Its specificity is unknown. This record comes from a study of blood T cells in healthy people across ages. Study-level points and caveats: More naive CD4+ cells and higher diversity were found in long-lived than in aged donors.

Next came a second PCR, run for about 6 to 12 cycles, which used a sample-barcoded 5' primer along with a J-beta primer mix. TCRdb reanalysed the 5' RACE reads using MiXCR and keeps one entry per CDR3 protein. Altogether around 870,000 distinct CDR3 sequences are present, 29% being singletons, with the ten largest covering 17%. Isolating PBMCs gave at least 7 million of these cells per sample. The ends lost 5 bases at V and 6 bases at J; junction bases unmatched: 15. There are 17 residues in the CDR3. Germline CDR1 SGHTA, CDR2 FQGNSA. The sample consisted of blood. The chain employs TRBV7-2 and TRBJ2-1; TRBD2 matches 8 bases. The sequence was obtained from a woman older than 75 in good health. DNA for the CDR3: TGTGCCAGCAGCCCCCTAGCAATGTCTAGCGGGCTCAATGAGCAGTTCTTC. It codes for CASSPLAMSSGLNEQFF.